The entry below describes one TCR beta chain. Its antigen is currently not known. Qualities for individual bases were not recorded, and no much larger clone is one base off. These data are taken from a study of T cell responses to AZD1222 COVID-19 vaccine (dated by TCRdb to the early 2020s). Study-level background: AZD1222 recipients whose second dose came at about 4 weeks and those whose second dose came at about 12 weeks were combined into one group, since spike-specific TCR depth and breadth did not differ between the two schedules. Enrollment into the trials was organized by age into subgroups of 18-55, 56-69 and 70-plus years, and those subgroups contained about 160, 30 and 59 TCR-sequenced participants, respectively. TCR sequencing was performed for more than 230 trial participants, of whom about 200 were given two doses of AZD1222 and around 25 were given two doses of MenACWY control vaccine. What the research found in general, with its limitations: Epitopes outside the regions mutated in the B.1.351 and B.1.1.7 variants were reportedly recognized by nearly half of the unique spike-specific TCRs. Vaccine-associated CD4 TCRs spanned the whole spike protein, with dominant responses in regions 160-218 and 743-854. In the small 56-69-year group, the increase in depth fell short of significance, most likely because of low power. Conclusions about previously exposed vaccinees are limited because only 6 or 7 AZD1222 recipients were SARS-CoV-2 seropositive at baseline. Most participants were white British and females outnumbered males, and the authors suggested that clonal diversity may have been underestimated. Because no samples from the day 14 peak response were available, repertoires could be characterized only after the peak T cell response. After two AZD1222 doses, spike-specific TCR breadth and depth were significantly higher than at day 0 and than in MenACWY recipients.

Interpreted using the paper, the time point label stands for: baseline before first vaccination. Vaccinee samples were obtained from the UK trials COV001 and COV002, which included a single-blind randomized controlled phase 2/3 trial of AZD1222 (ChAdOx1 nCoV-19) in healthy adults. For TCRbeta chain sequencing, PBMC samples from trial participants were taken at day 0 and at day 28 after the second dose. The CDR3 regions of human TCRbeta chains were analyzed by immunosequencing. As for the authors' bioinformatics: Repertoire TCRs were checked for matches against a reference library of SARS-CoV-2-specific TCRs that had been generated using the MIRA antigen-specificity platform. Breadth was defined as the fraction of unique TCRs that were SARS-CoV-2-associated, and depth was defined as the fraction of total T cells that were SARS-CoV-2-associated. Using the MIRA data, every spike-specific TCR was mapped to the spike region that the TCR reacted to and assigned to either a CD4 or a CD8 class. Log10-transformed breadth and depth values were compared by one-way ANOVA with Sidak's multiple comparisons tests. TCRdb carries this immuneACCESS record with in-frame sequences only. Its versions omit some clonotypes, under half of them owing to an unresolved V gene in the studies checked, with the rest unexplained. V and J calls and clone size are as listed in that table; D and trimming were resolved from the DNA. The sample table shows around 140,000 clones, and around nine tenths are seen once. Of the sample, less than 9% falls within the top ten clones.

Based on the germline V gene, the CDR1 and CDR2 sequences are SGHTA and FQGTGA. V loses 1 base at its end and J loses 13 bases; junction bases beyond the gene matches: 7. From cysteine to phenylalanine, the CDR3 is 14 amino acids long. The only DNA kept is the CDR3, 42 bases in frame from the first base. Material: peripheral blood, obtained on day 0 of AZD1222 vaccination. This TCR came from an adult in good health. The chain is encoded by TRBV7-3 joined to TRBJ1-6, with 7 central nucleotides matching TRBD1. The sequenced DNA: TGTGCCAGCAGCTTAAGGGACAGACGGACTCCCCTCCACTTT. Translation gives CASSLRDRRTPLHF.